These 32 T cell receptor beta chains came from one sample sequenced in a study of blood T cell repertoires in COVID-19. Assay: immunoSEQ multiplex PCR; the TCRdb copy retains only in-frame clones and omits some. Of a few hundred thousand clones listed, around 85% are singletons. The sample consisted of PBMCs or T cells enriched from blood (not recorded which). These receptors were obtained from a man in his forties or fifties who had recovered from COVID-19.

This clone was seen a handful of times. The chain combines TRBV30 with TRBJ1-2, with D possibly matching TRBD1 (5 bases). V lost 0 bases and J lost 4, with 12 bases in between. CDR3 length: 14 amino acids. Germline V lookup: CDR1 GTSNPN, CDR2 SVGIG (reference sequence). For the CDR3, the DNA is TGTGCCTGGAGTGTAAAGGGTCAGGGCTATGGCTACACCTTC. It encodes CAWSVKGQGYGYTF.

V is TRBV15 and J is TRBJ2-1; 9 bases fit TRBD2. Germline loops: CDR1 LNHNV, CDR2 YYDKDF (reference sequence). This CDR3 contains 14 residues. V trimming: 8 bases; J trimming: 6 bases; junction bases outside the gene matches: 8. CDR3 loop: CATQAGGRLNEQFF. For the CDR3, the DNA is TGTGCCACCCAAGCGGGAGGACGGCTCAATGAGCAGTTCTTC.

This rearrangement joins TRBV9 to TRBJ1-1; TRBD1 matches 7 bases. CDR1 SGDLS and CDR2 YYNGEE come from the germline V gene. The CDR3 runs 14 residues. V was clipped by 1 base and J by 4 bases; unmatched bases: 4. CDR3 loop: CASSVSPGGTEAFF. The CDR3 DNA reads as TGTGCCAGCAGCGTAAGCCCAGGGGGCACTGAAGCTTTCTTT.

On this clone: The same CDR3 can be traced to other DNA sequences in this sample. The J gene is TRBJ1-1, the V gene TRBV30; D is perhaps TRBD1 (5 bases). Germline assignment: CDR1 GTSNPN and CDR2 SVGIG (reference sequence). The length of the CDR3 is 13 residues. The V end lost 5 bases, the J end lost 4 bases, and 14 bases lay between the germline ends. Here the CDR3 reads CAWSEAGRTEAFF. Written as DNA, the CDR3 is TGTGCCTGGTCCGAGGCGGGACGCACTGAAGCTTTCTTT.

The chain has TRBV7-3 and TRBJ1-2; D might be TRBD1 (5 bases). Germline-derived CDR1 and CDR2 are SGHTA and FQGTGA. V was shortened by 10 bases and J by 4 bases, with 16 bases between the two germline ends. The CDR3 has 13 amino acids. The CDR3 coding sequence is TGTGCCACCTCGGGGGAGAATGGCTATGGCTACACCTTC. This sequence encodes CATSGENGYGYTF.

The V and J genes are TRBV9 and TRBJ2-1; 7 nucleotides line up with TRBD1. This CDR3 contains 16 residues. With V trimmed by 0 bases and J by 0 bases, 3 bases remained unmatched. CDR1 is SGDLS and CDR2 is YYNGEE in the germline V gene. The CDR3 DNA reads TGTGCCAGCAGCGTAGTAGGGGGCAGCTCCTACAATGAGCAGTTCTTC. Amino acid sequence: CASSVVGGSSYNEQFF.

The gene calls are TRBV19 and TRBJ2-1; the match to TRBD2 covers 13 bases. This CDR3 comprises 17 residues. Germline V lookup: CDR1 LNHDA, CDR2 SQIVND (reference sequence). The trim removed 5 bases at V and 10 bases at J, leaving 14 bases unmatched. The CDR3 reads CASSVSPGTSGIWEQFF. In DNA form, the CDR3 reads TGTGCCAGTAGTGTCAGCCCCGGGACTAGCGGGATCTGGGAGCAGTTCTTC. Supplemented by reference TRBV19 and TRBJ2-1, the full variable domain reads DGGITQSPKYLFRKEGQNVTLSCEQNLNHDAMYWYRQDPGQGLRLIYYSQIVNDFQKGDIAEGYSVSREKKESFPLTVTSAQKNPTAFYLCASSVSPGTSGIWEQFFGPGTRLTVL.

This clone was seen a single time. The J gene is TRBJ2-7, the V gene TRBV27, with a tentative D call TRBD2 (6 bases). CDR1 and CDR2 from the germline V gene are MNHEY and SMNVEV (reference sequence). This CDR3 region has 13 residues. V was trimmed by 6 bases and J by 2 bases, leaving 11 bases between them. The CDR3, as DNA: TGTGCCAGCAGAGCGGGCGGGGCCTACGAGCAGTACTTC. It translates to CASRAGGAYEQYF.

The chain recombines TRBV28 with TRBJ2-2, with 11 bases matching TRBD2. V dropped 6 bases and J dropped 6; count of bases not matched to a gene: 12. Germline V gene lookup returns CDR1 MDHEN and CDR2 SYDVKM. CDR3 length: 17 amino acids. Written as DNA, the CDR3 is TGTGCCAGCAGCCCCCGGACCGGGACTAGCGGAGCCGGGGAGCTGTTTTTT. It codes for CASSPRTGTSGAGELFF.

V is TRBV7-9 and J is TRBJ2-1, with TRBD2 matching over 10 bases. The CDR3 totals 17 residues. CDR1 is SEHNR, CDR2 FQNEAQ, per germline (reference sequence). With V trimmed by 4 bases and J by 9 bases, 15 bases remained unmatched. The CDR3 nucleotides are TGTGCCAGCAGCTCTTGGCGGCCAGCGGGAGGGCCGGTTGAGCAGTTCTTC. Its translation is CASSSWRPAGGPVEQFF. The variable domain in full, with the rest retrieved from reference TRBV7-9 and TRBJ2-1, is DTGVSQNPRHKITKRGQNVTFRCDPISEHNRLYWYRQTLGQGPEFLTYFQNEAQLEKSRLLSDRFSAERPKGSFSTLEIQRTEQGDSAMYLCASSSWRPAGGPVEQFFGPGTRLTVL.

The chain combines TRBV12-3 or TRBV12-4 with TRBJ1-2; D perhaps matches TRBD1 (5 bases). V was clipped by 6 bases and J by 6 bases, with 14 bases between them. The CDR3 loop spans 13 amino acids. The CDR3 protein is CASRHRNGDGYTF. In DNA form, the CDR3 reads TGTGCCAGCAGGCACAGGAATGGCGATGGCTACACCTTC.

This clone appeared a single time. The rearrangement joins TRBV11-2 to TRBJ2-1, with 9 bases identical to TRBD2. The germline CDR1 and CDR2 sequences are SGHAT and FQNNGV. This CDR3 is built from 13 residues. CDR3 sequence: CAEGGLADNEQFF. The DNA for the CDR3 is TGTGCAGAGGGGGGACTAGCTGACAATGAGCAGTTCTTC.

The chain couples TRBV5-8 to TRBJ1-4; 8 bases map to TRBD1. V lost 4 bases and J lost 6; bases outside the gene matches: 11. The CDR3 spans 16 residues. The germline V gene encodes CDR1 SGHTS and CDR2 YDEGEE. The CDR3 DNA reads as TGTGCCAGCAGCACGATACGACAGGGGCTGTATGAAAAACTGTTTTTT. Encoded protein: CASSTIRQGLYEKLFF. Full variable domain (remainder filled in from reference TRBV5-8 and TRBJ1-4): EAGVTQSPTHLIKTRGQQATLRCSPISGHTSVYWYQQALGLGLQFLLWYDEGEERNRGNFPPRFSGRQFPNYSSELNVNALELEDSALYLCASSTIRQGLYEKLFFGSGTQLSVL.

The CDR3, as DNA: TGTGCCACCAGCAGAGATCCGGGGAGCTACGAGCAGTACTTC. This encodes CATSRDPGSYEQYF. The rearrangement links TRBV15 to TRBJ2-7; TRBD2 is a possible D gene (5 bases). The germline V and J ends were trimmed by 0 bases and 3 bases, with 9 bases remaining between them. Germline V gene lookup returns CDR1 LNHNV and CDR2 YYDKDF (reference sequence). This CDR3 has 14 residues.

This chain uses TRBV7-2 with TRBJ2-2, with D maybe TRBD2 (6 bases). The length of the CDR3 is 15 residues. The V end lost 1 base, the J end lost 2 bases, and 8 bases lay between the germline ends. The V gene's germline CDR1 is SGHTA and CDR2 FQGNSA. The CDR3 region has the DNA TGTGCCAGCAGCTTAGTGGGGACTAACACCGGGGAGCTGTTTTTT. Translation gives CASSLVGTNTGELFF.

The chain joins TRBV18 to TRBJ1-2, with 7 bases fitting TRBD1. Trimming took 6 bases from V and 1 from J; bases not matched to a gene: 2. From germline, CDR1 is KGHSH and CDR2 LQKENI. This CDR3 contains 13 residues. The chain's CDR3 is CASSRQGNYGYTF. The CDR3 DNA sequence: TGTGCCAGCTCGCGACAGGGTAACTATGGCTACACCTTC.

A single count supports this clone. The rearrangement joins TRBV28 to TRBJ1-1; no reliable D call. Germline V gene lookup returns CDR1 MDHEN and CDR2 SYDVKM. This CDR3 contains 13 residues. Trimming pared 3 bases from V and 3 bases from J, leaving 8 bases between. CDR3 in DNA: TGTGCCAGCAGTTTCGCGCAGGACACTGAAGCTTTCTTT. This encodes CASSFAQDTEAFF.

The genes are TRBV5-3 and TRBJ2-6; D possibly corresponds to TRBD1 (5 bases). TRBV5-3 belongs to the ORF category, with a function that is uncertain. The CDR3 is made up of 16 amino acids. V dropped 4 bases and J dropped 0 bases, with 11 bases sitting between them. CDR3 bases: TGTGCCAGAAGCCGCAGGGATTTCTCTGGGGCCAACGTCCTGACTTTC. This codes for CARSRRDFSGANVLTF.

The chain uses TRBV21-1 and TRBJ2-7; TRBD2, the table's D call, lacks a check against the DNA. TRBV21-1 is listed as a pseudogene. The CDR3 consists of 18 residues. Here the CDR3 DNA reads TGTGCCAGCAGCAAAGACGCGGGACTAGCGGGAGAGTCTACGAAGCAGTACTTC. Translated: CASSKDAGLAGESTKQYF.

This clone was seen a handful of times. The chain joins TRBV18 to TRBJ2-7, with TRBD1 as a possible D gene (6 bases). Germline CDR1 and CDR2: KGHSH and LQKENI. V was shortened by 3 bases and J by 6 bases, with 18 bases between the two germline ends. The CDR3 is made up of 15 amino acids. DNA of the CDR3: TGTGCCAGCTCACCGACCTCAGGGGCCCTGGCCGAGCAGTACTTC. It codes for CASSPTSGALAEQYF. Filled out from reference TRBV18 and TRBJ2-7, the complete variable domain reads NAGVMQNPRHLVRRRGQEARLRCSPMKGHSHVYWYRQLPEEGLKFMVYLQKENIIDESGMPKERFSAEFPKEGPSILRIQQVVRGDSAAYFCASSPTSGALAEQYFGPGTRLTVT.

J is TRBJ2-1 and V is TRBV9, with D possibly being TRBD2 (6 bases). The CDR3 contains 15 residues. The V gene's germline CDR1 is SGDLS and CDR2 YYNGEE. V was shortened by 3 bases and J by 0 bases, with 10 bases between the two germline ends. CDR3 nucleotides: TGTGCCAGCAGCGGGACTAACAGCTCCTACAATGAGCAGTTCTTC. Protein product: CASSGTNSSYNEQFF.

The chain uses TRBV28 and TRBJ2-2; tentative D call: TRBD2 (6 bases). The V gene's germline CDR1 is MDHEN and CDR2 SYDVKM. V shed 9 bases and J shed 0 bases, with 11 bases lying between them. The CDR3 loop spans 14 amino acids. CDR3 DNA: TGTGCCAGTATTAGCGGATCGAACACCGGGGAGCTGTTTTTT. Translated: CASISGSNTGELFF.

The chain employs TRBV24-1 and TRBJ2-3, with D perhaps TRBD1 (5 bases). In germline, CDR1 is KGHDR, CDR2 SFDVKD. The germline V and J ends were trimmed by 8 bases and 2 bases, with 13 bases remaining between them. The CDR3 has 14 residues. This CDR3 reads CATKGRGPTDTQYF. The CDR3 coding sequence is TGTGCCACCAAGGGTAGGGGCCCCACAGATACGCAGTATTTT.

The chain has TRBV6-2 or TRBV6-3 and TRBJ2-7, with a possible D match to TRBD2 (6 bases). The CDR3 runs to 14 residues. V was cut by 6 bases and J by 4 bases, with 16 bases left in between. Germline CDR1 and CDR2: MNHEY and SVGEGT. CDR3 region: CASSPYSGRYEQYF. The CDR3 DNA follows: TGTGCCAGCAGCCCATATAGCGGACGTTACGAGCAGTACTTC.

The chain has TRBV12-3 or TRBV12-4 and TRBJ2-5; TRBD1 is a possible D gene (5 bases). Trimming removed 4 bases from V and 5 bases from J, with 11 bases in between. This CDR3 spans 13 amino acids. The CDR3 region has the DNA TGTGCCAGCAGTTCTGGGGCCGGGGAGACCCAGTACTTC. Translation gives CASSSGAGETQYF.

There are a few counts of this clone. The same CDR3 also results from other DNA sequences found in this sample. The chain joins TRBV18 to TRBJ1-3, with D possibly TRBD1 on 6 matching bases. This CDR3 comprises 16 residues. Germline V gene data show CDR1 as KGHSH and CDR2 as LQKENI. V gave up 3 bases and J gave up 0 bases, with 12 bases separating them. The CDR3 bases are TGTGCCAGCTCACCCTCGGACAGCAACTCTGGAAACACCATATATTTT. Its translation is CASSPSDSNSGNTIYF.

A single count supports this clone. J is TRBJ2-7 and V is TRBV5-6, with a weak D call TRBD1 (5 bases). Trimming cost V 4 bases and J 0 bases, with 14 bases left between them. The germline V gene encodes CDR1 SGHDT and CDR2 YYEEEE. The CDR3 is made up of 15 amino acids. CDR3 in DNA: TGTGCCAGCAGCCTACGTGGCCAGGGCTCCTACGAGCAGTACTTC. Its protein is CASSLRGQGSYEQYF.

The chain links TRBV13 to TRBJ1-1; D is perhaps TRBD1 (6 bases). CDR1 and CDR2 from the germline V gene are PRHDT and FYEKMQ (reference sequence). This CDR3 is built from 17 residues. V was cut by 3 bases and J by 5 bases, with 22 bases left in between. CDR3 coding DNA: TGTGCCAGCAGCTTCTGGGGCAAGAGGGGGAGGGGGACTGAAGCTTTCTTT. Translating it yields CASSFWGKRGRGTEAFF.

This clone has just a few counts. The chain employs TRBV25-1 and TRBJ2-3; possible D gene TRBD1, 5 bases. V lost 3 bases and J lost 3, with 7 bases in between. In germline, CDR1 is MGHDK, CDR2 SYGVNS. The CDR3 is 13 amino acids. As DNA, the CDR3 is TGTGCCAGCAGTGAGCAGGGTACAGATACGCAGTATTTT. Translating it yields CASSEQGTDTQYF.

The rearrangement uses TRBV11-2 and TRBJ2-5; D may be TRBD1 (7 bases). V was shortened by 7 bases and J by 4 bases, with 25 bases between the two germline ends. This CDR3 contains 17 residues. CDR1 and CDR2 (germline): SGHAT, FQNNGV. CDR3 nucleotide sequence: TGTGCCAGCAAATTTCGCACCGGAGGGGGCGGCTCAGAGACCCAGTACTTC. It yields the protein CASKFRTGGGGSETQYF.

DNA of the CDR3: TGCGCCAGCAGCTGGACTAGCGGGGACTACAATGAGCAGTTCTTC. Protein sequence: CASSWTSGDYNEQFF. The chain employs TRBV5-1 and TRBJ2-1; 12 bases are shared with TRBD2. The CDR3 runs to 15 residues. Looked up from germline, CDR1 is SGHRS and CDR2 is YFSETQ. V trimming: 3 bases; J trimming: 3 bases; junction bases outside the gene matches: 1.

This clone occurred once. V usage is TRBV7-9 and J usage is TRBJ2-1; possibly TRBD2 for D (5 bases). Looked up from germline, CDR1 is SEHNR and CDR2 is FQNEAQ (reference sequence). This CDR3 is built from 15 residues. Trimming pared 2 bases from V and 2 bases from J, leaving 10 bases between. The CDR3 DNA reads TGTGCCAGCAGCTTACTAGCCTTGACCTACAATGAGCAGTTCTTC. Amino acids: CASSLLALTYNEQFF.